The 3 T cell receptor beta chains below all came from one sample that was sequenced in a study of CD8 T cells in Susac syndrome (dated by TCRdb to between 2018 and 2020). The library was produced with the immunoSEQ multiplex PCR assay. RNA was extracted using the RNeasy kit, and about 0.45 to 1 ug of the RNA was reverse transcribed with random hexamers. TCRdb took the public reads, trimmed them with fastp at Q25, ran MiXCR for clone calling and kept in-frame beta chains. Entries are consolidated by CDR3 protein sequence, retaining the most common genes and DNA. The sample includes around 110,000 distinct CDR3 sequences, with about 94% observed a single time. The ten largest clones capture 0.25% to 0.3% of the sample. The sample taken for sequencing was CD8+ T cells from PBMCs. All receptors come from a human donor with Susac syndrome.

This clonotype was picked up one time. J is TRBJ2-7 and V is TRBV20-1; 9 bases align to TRBD1. V was pared by 1 base and J by 2 bases, with 12 bases of the junction left unmatched. The CDR3 consists of 17 residues. In germline, CDR1 is DFQATT, CDR2 SNEGSKA (reference sequence). CDR3 sequence reads: CSARATGGQGSPYEQYF. The CDR3 DNA reads TGCAGTGCTAGAGCGACAGGAGGACAGGGGTCACCCTACGAGCAGTACTTC.

The chain carries TRBV4-1 and TRBJ1-2, with a possible D match to TRBD1 (6 bases). V lost 1 base and J 3 bases, leaving 21 bases between the germline ends. The germline V gene encodes CDR1 MGHRA and CDR2 YSYEKL. The CDR3 spans 18 residues. As DNA, the CDR3 is TGCGCCAGCAGCCAAGGTGAGGGAACCGGGACATCCTACTATGGCTACACCTTC. Protein product: CASSQGEGTGTSYYGYTF.

The chain couples TRBV20-1 to TRBJ1-2; weak D call: TRBD1 (5 bases). The CDR3 consists of 13 residues. V lost 3 bases and J lost 3, with 11 bases in between. Germline lookup yields CDR1 DFQATT and CDR2 SNEGSKA (reference sequence). CDR3 in amino acids: CSASSTGDYGYTF. The CDR3 DNA sequence: TGCAGTGCTAGTTCCACAGGAGACTATGGCTACACCTTC.